This paragraph covers one TCR beta chain sequence. Its antigen is currently unknown. The data derive from a study of cytomegalovirus exposure and HLA in healthy donors. For the study at large: Samples from HLA-typed donors yielded about 85 million unique TCRs in an early data release.

Amplification used 60 Vbeta primers and 13 Jbeta primers. This table comes from immunoSEQ multiplex PCR, and its TCRdb copy is limited to in-frame clones, with some not included. The data include some 120,000 clones; the top ten clones carry about 2.2%. Study-wide results and limits: It was confirmed in vitro that a few of the CMV-associated chains were specific for CMV antigens.

The receptor comes from a man in his forties in good health and CMV-seronegative. The sequencing sample was made of PBMCs.

This chain's CDR3 is CASSLGQGGKNIQYF. The DNA of the CDR3 is TGTGCCAGCAGCCTCGGACAGGGGGGCAAAAACATTCAGTACTTC. The genes are TRBV5-8 and TRBJ2-4; TRBD1 agrees at 10 bases. The V segment lost 4 bases and the J segment 3 bases; nucleotides outside the gene matches: 4. This CDR3 comprises 15 residues. CDR1 SGHTS and CDR2 YDEGEE come from the germline V gene.